This entry lists 29 T cell receptor beta chains sequenced from one sample in a study of regulatory T cells in long-lasting Graves disease. Assembly of TCR beta libraries relied on iRepertoire HTBI primers together with Arm-PCR of CDR3 regions. Via MiXCR, TCRdb re-called the multiplex PCR reads, giving one row per CDR3 protein. The sample carries a few hundred thousand distinct CDR3 sequences, 15% to 20% recorded once. Time point here: newly diagnosed GD, antithyroid drugs for less than 3 months. There was RNA extracted from PBMCs, and the TCR library was made from it. The same data also went into a second study, on T cells in Graves' hyperthyroidism and ophthalmopathy.

This sample comprised peripheral blood mononuclear cells (PBMCs), obtained at new diagnosis, from a patient treated with antithyroid drugs. These receptors all stem from a woman in her 30s with Graves disease.

Many counts were recorded for this clonotype. The V and J genes are TRBV19 and TRBJ1-4; D possibly corresponds to TRBD1 (6 bases). CDR1 and CDR2 from the germline V gene are LNHDA and SQIVND (reference sequence). V shed 3 bases and J shed 8 bases, with 19 bases lying between them. CDR3 length: 16 residues. As DNA, the CDR3 is TGTGCCAGTAGTATCCCGGGAAGGAGGACAGACGAAAAACTGTTTTTT. Encoded protein: CASSIPGRRTDEKLFF.

This clonotype was detected many times. This chain connects TRBV12-3 or TRBV12-4 to TRBJ1-2; 8 nucleotides align to TRBD1. V lost 0 bases and J lost 5; bases outside the gene matches: 5. The CDR3 totals 15 residues. Here the CDR3 reads CASSLATGARYGYTF. In DNA form, the CDR3 reads TGTGCCAGCAGTTTAGCGACAGGGGCTAGATATGGCTACACCTTC.

A note on this clonotype: Without the conserved terminal phenylalanine or tryptophan, this CDR3 likely stems from a read error. The DNA is omitted, as the CDR3 cannot be located on it reliably, and the CDR3 follows TCRdb's listing. The rearrangement uses TRBV3-1 and TRBJ2-1; the table's D call TRBD1 went unverified against the DNA. The CDR3 sequence runs 14 residues, both termini included. The germline V gene encodes CDR1 LGHDT and CDR2 YNNKEL (reference sequence). CDR3: CASSPGTGAPKEFL.

The sample holds many counts of this clonotype. This chain connects TRBV5-1 to TRBJ2-7, with D possibly being TRBD1 or TRBD2 (6 bases each). V lost 3 bases and J 6 bases, leaving 16 bases between the germline ends. The germline V gene encodes CDR1 SGHRS and CDR2 YFSETQ. The CDR3 contains 14 residues. The CDR3 nucleotides are TGCGCCAGCAGCTGGAGGGACACACTCAGCGAGCAGTACTTC. It is translated as CASSWRDTLSEQYF.

This clonotype was counted ten times or more. Germline is not matched at one junction end, which may reflect a read error. The chain couples TRBV7-7 to TRBJ1-1, with D unclear. Germline-derived CDR1 and CDR2 are SSHAT and FNYEAQ (reference sequence). This CDR3 comprises 13 residues. Here the CDR3 reads CASSLLRSTEAFF. The CDR3 nucleotides are TGTGCTAGCAGCTTATTACGATCCACTGAAGCTTTCTTT. The variable domain in full, completed from reference TRBV7-7 and TRBJ1-1, reads GAGVSQSPRYKVTKRGQDVTLRCDPISSHATLYWYQQALGQGPEFLTYFNYEAQPDKSGLPSDRFSAERPEGSISTLTIQRTEQRDSAMYRCASSLLRSTEAFFGQGTRLTVV.

This clonotype was seen repeatedly, ten times or more. The chain has TRBV3-1 and TRBJ1-5; D possibly corresponds to TRBD1 (6 bases). The CDR3 consists of 15 residues. V was clipped by 0 bases and J by 5 bases, with 11 bases between them. Germline V gene lookup returns CDR1 LGHDT and CDR2 YNNKEL (reference sequence). The CDR3 DNA reads TGTGCCAGCAGCCAAGACCACAGGGTGGATCAGCCCCAGCATTTT. Protein product: CASSQDHRVDQPQHF.

This clonotype was recorded at least ten times. This chain joins TRBV20-1 and TRBJ1-1, with D tentatively TRBD1 (5 bases). V lost 6 bases and J 3 bases, leaving 14 bases between the germline ends. This CDR3 contains 13 residues. Germline V gene sequence: CDR1 DFQATT, CDR2 SNEGSKA (reference sequence). This CDR3 reads CSALIGAHTEAFF. In nucleotides, the CDR3 is TGCAGTGCCCTAATCGGGGCCCACACTGAAGCTTTCTTT.

In this sample, this clonotype turned up many times. J is TRBJ1-6 and V is TRBV6-1; D gene uncertain. The CDR3 loop spans 16 amino acids. Trimming took off 4 bases at V and 0 bases at J, with 10 bases between the two ends. CDR1 is MNHNS, CDR2 SASEGT, per germline. This chain's CDR3 is CASSVTGNSYNSPLHF. As DNA, the CDR3 is TGTGCCAGCAGTGTGACGGGTAACTCCTATAATTCACCCCTCCACTTT.

This clonotype came up many times. The rearrangement links TRBV11-2 to TRBJ2-1; D is possibly TRBD1 or TRBD2 (6 bases each). This CDR3 contains 12 residues. Germline CDR1 is SGHAT and CDR2 is FQNNGV. V lost 5 bases, J lost 16 bases, and 18 bases lay in between. CDR3 loop: CASSPGGDILFF. CDR3 nucleotide sequence: TGTGCCAGCAGCCCAGGAGGGGACATTCTTTTCTTC.

Many counts were recorded for this clonotype. The chain is built from TRBV4-1 and TRBJ1-3; D gene uncertain. Trimming removed 5 bases at V and 0 bases at J, with 11 bases between. The CDR3 has 15 residues. The germline gives CDR1 MGHRA, CDR2 YSYEKL. The CDR3 DNA sequence: TGCGCCAGCAGCGAGCCATTCGACTCTGGAAACACCATATATTTT. This codes for CASSEPFDSGNTIYF.

This clonotype was detected many times. The chain uses TRBV7-2 and TRBJ2-2; 9 nucleotides line up with TRBD1. The CDR3 runs to 16 residues. V gave up 3 bases and J gave up 5 bases; unmatched junction bases: 7. Germline V gives CDR1 SGHTA, CDR2 FQGNSA. This CDR3 reads CASSFARQGVTGELFF. The CDR3 nucleotides are TGTGCCAGCAGCTTCGCCCGACAGGGGGTTACCGGGGAGCTGTTTTTT.

CDR3 loop: CASSQDRIGGTQYF. The CDR3 region has the DNA TGTGCCAGCAGCCAAGACAGGATCGGTGGGACCCAGTACTTC. The chain links TRBV6-1 to TRBJ2-5; tentatively, D is TRBD1 (6 bases). Germline V gene lookup returns CDR1 MNHNS and CDR2 SASEGT. V gave up 6 bases and J gave up 7 bases, with 18 bases separating them. The CDR3 length is 14 residues.

This clonotype occurred a few times. This chain uses TRBV20-1 with TRBJ1-3, with D perhaps TRBD1 (5 bases). Between the trimmed V and J ends, which lost 0 bases and 0 bases, there was a span of 9 bases. Germline V gives CDR1 DFQATT, CDR2 SNEGSKA (reference sequence). The CDR3 has 15 amino acids. CDR3 amino acids: CSARDWGSSGNTIYF. DNA of the CDR3: TGCAGTGCTAGAGATTGGGGGTCCTCTGGAAACACCATATATTTT.

This clonotype was recorded at least ten times. The chain uses TRBV15 and TRBJ1-2; 9 positions agree with TRBD1. The ends lost 2 bases at V and 14 bases at J; junction bases unmatched: 9. Germline V gene sequence: CDR1 LNHNV, CDR2 YYDKDF (reference sequence). The CDR3 is 13 residues long. DNA for the CDR3: TGTGCCACCAGCAGATCCCTGGGACAGGGCTGTACCTTC. The encoded protein is CATSRSLGQGCTF.

This clonotype was observed a handful of times. Since a much larger clone is just one base distant, this may be a read error. It is likely a read error, because the conserved phenylalanine at the end of the CDR3 is missing. The J gene is TRBJ1-1, the V gene TRBV6-5; unclear D gene. This CDR3 has 14 residues. Trimming stripped 0 bases from V and 0 bases from J, with 5 bases between. Germline V gene data show CDR1 as MNHEY and CDR2 as SVGAGI. For the CDR3, the DNA is TGTGCCAGCAGTTACTCGATGATGAACACTGAAGCTTTCCTT. This codes for CASSYSMMNTEAFL.

This clonotype was counted a single time. The V call is TRBV6-1, the J call TRBJ1-6; 7 bases are a match to TRBD1. The CDR3 is 14 amino acids. V lost 3 bases to trimming and J lost 10 bases; unmatched junction nucleotides: 6. Per the germline V gene, CDR1 is MNHNS and CDR2 is SASEGT. In DNA form, the CDR3 reads TGTGCCAGCAGTGATCCAGGGGGAGCCTCACCCCTCCACTTT. Translated, it gives CASSDPGGASPLHF.

CDR3 protein: CASSLHSYEQYF. The CDR3, as DNA: TGTGCCAGCAGCTTGCACTCCTACGAGCAGTACTTC. The gene calls are TRBV7-9 and TRBJ2-7; D unclear. Trimming shortened V by 3 bases and J by 0 bases, and 3 bases separated the two germline ends. Germline V CDR1 and CDR2: SEHNR, FQNEAQ (reference sequence). This CDR3 contains 12 residues.

The rearrangement joins TRBV19 to TRBJ1-1, with D unresolved. Trimming removed 5 bases from V and 5 bases from J, with 9 bases in between. This CDR3 is built from 12 residues. The germline gives CDR1 LNHDA, CDR2 SQIVND (reference sequence). The CDR3 region has the DNA TGTGCCAGTAGTTACGTGGGGACTGAAGCTTTCTTT. It encodes CASSYVGTEAFF.

The DNA for the CDR3 is TGTGCCAGCAGCCGGACAGGGGCCGGGTCACCCCTCCACTTT. It translates to CASSRTGAGSPLHF. This chain joins TRBV7-9 and TRBJ1-6; 9 bases match TRBD1. The CDR3 consists of 14 residues. The germline V gene has CDR1 SEHNR and CDR2 FQNEAQ (reference sequence). J was trimmed by 10 bases and V by 5 bases; bases with no gene match: 6.

This clonotype was picked up many times. The chain carries TRBV14 and TRBJ1-3, with TRBD1 matching 8 bases. This CDR3 is 16 amino acids long. J was trimmed by 4 bases and V by 4 bases; bases with no gene match: 9. Germline V CDR1 and CDR2: SGHDN, FVKESK. In DNA form, the CDR3 reads TGTGCCAGCAGCCTCCTATCGACAGGGGTCGGAAACACCATATATTTT. The encoded protein is CASSLLSTGVGNTIYF.

This chain uses TRBV25-1 with TRBJ2-1; D might be TRBD1 (6 bases). Germline lookup yields CDR1 MGHDK and CDR2 SYGVNS. Trimming removed 4 bases from V and 7 bases from J, with 11 bases in between. The CDR3 extends over 13 amino acids. The CDR3 region is CASSAGDGNEQFF. In nucleotides, the CDR3 is TGTGCCAGCAGTGCAGGGGATGGGAATGAGCAGTTCTTC. Together with reference TRBV25-1 and TRBJ2-1, the CDR3 gives the full variable domain: EADIYQTPRYLVIGTGKKITLECSQTMGHDKMYWYQQDPGMELHLIHYSYGVNSTEKGDLSSESTVSRIRTEHFPLTLESARPSHTSQYLCASSAGDGNEQFFGPGTRLTVL.

This clonotype was detected ten times or more. The V and J genes are TRBV11-2 and TRBJ2-1; TRBD2 matches at 8 bases. V shed 4 bases and J 7 bases; nucleotides not matched to a gene: 12. Germline CDR1 is SGHAT and CDR2 is FQNNGV. The CDR3 is made up of 16 amino acids. The CDR3 is CASSSPSSGGGNEQFF. DNA of the CDR3: TGTGCCAGCAGCTCCCCGTCCAGCGGGGGCGGGAATGAGCAGTTCTTC.

A word on this clonotype: A far larger clone is a single base away, which makes a read error likely. The V gene is TRBV7-9, the J gene TRBJ2-5; 10 nucleotides match TRBD2. The CDR3 spans 18 residues. V shed 1 base, J shed 11 bases, and the junction held 19 bases outside the gene matches. Germline V gene lookup returns CDR1 SEHNR and CDR2 FQNEAQ (reference sequence). The CDR3 here is CASSLDGLSGGAYNEQYF. DNA for the CDR3: TGTGCCAGCAGCTTAGATGGGTTGAGCGGGGGGGCCTACAATGAGCAGTACTTC.

This clonotype has ten or more counts. The chain combines TRBV7-9 with TRBJ2-7; no clear D gene. With 4 bases removed from V and 7 bases from J, the gap between germline ends came to 17 bases. The germline CDR1 and CDR2 sequences are SEHNR and FQNEAQ (reference sequence). The CDR3 is 14 amino acids. The CDR3 nucleotides are TGTGCCAGCAGCTCTTTAAGACGGTCTGGGGAGCAGTACTTC. Protein: CASSSLRRSGEQYF. Based on the CDR3 plus reference TRBV7-9 and TRBJ2-7, the full variable domain is DTGVSQNPRHKITKRGQNVTFRCDPISEHNRLYWYRQTLGQGPEFLTYFQNEAQLEKSRLLSDRFSAERPKGSFSTLEIQRTEQGDSAMYLCASSSLRRSGEQYFGPGTRLTVT.

In this sample, this clonotype turned up many times. The chain uses TRBV7-9 and TRBJ1-2; weak D call: TRBD1 (5 bases). Trimming left V 5 bases short and J 9 bases short, with 19 bases between. The CDR3 spans 14 residues. Per germline, CDR1 SEHNR and CDR2 FQNEAQ (reference sequence). CDR3 sequence: CASSRPGGSVSYTF. As DNA, the CDR3 is TGTGCCAGCAGCAGACCCGGGGGGTCGGTCAGCTACACCTTC.

This clonotype appeared many times. The junction shows a germline mismatch at one end, possibly a read error. The V gene is TRBV7-7, the J gene TRBJ2-5; TRBD2 aligns across 10 bases. The CDR3 runs 16 residues. Per germline, CDR1 SSHAT and CDR2 FNYEAQ (reference sequence). The CDR3 sequence is CASSLTAGGEVETQYF. The CDR3 region has the DNA TGTGCTAGCAGCTTGACAGCGGGGGGGGAGGTAGAGACCCAGTACTTC.

This clonotype was found many times. The gene calls are TRBV25-1 and TRBJ2-1, with D hard to call. In germline, CDR1 is MGHDK, CDR2 SYGVNS. V lost 2 bases and J 7 bases, leaving 0 bases between the germline ends. The CDR3 totals 10 residues. The DNA of the CDR3 is TGTGCCAGCAGTGAAAATGAGCAGTTCTTC. Translation: CASSENEQFF.

The chain uses TRBV7-2 and TRBJ2-5; D assignment may be TRBD1 or TRBD2 (5 bases each). Trimming pared 1 base from V and 9 bases from J, leaving 12 bases between. Germline-derived CDR1 and CDR2 are SGHTA and FQGNSA. The CDR3 loop spans 13 amino acids. The CDR3 loop is CASSLGLRGAQYF. The CDR3 nucleotides are TGTGCCAGCAGCTTAGGGCTGCGAGGGGCCCAGTACTTC.

This clonotype has a count of ten or more. V and J are TRBV12-3 or TRBV12-4 and TRBJ1-1; D is unclear. CDR3 size: 13 residues. V lost 6 bases and J 1 base, leaving 9 bases between the germline ends. Here the CDR3 reads CASSPWGNTEAFF. The CDR3 DNA reads TGTGCCAGCAGCCCCTGGGGGAACACTGAAGCTTTCTTT.